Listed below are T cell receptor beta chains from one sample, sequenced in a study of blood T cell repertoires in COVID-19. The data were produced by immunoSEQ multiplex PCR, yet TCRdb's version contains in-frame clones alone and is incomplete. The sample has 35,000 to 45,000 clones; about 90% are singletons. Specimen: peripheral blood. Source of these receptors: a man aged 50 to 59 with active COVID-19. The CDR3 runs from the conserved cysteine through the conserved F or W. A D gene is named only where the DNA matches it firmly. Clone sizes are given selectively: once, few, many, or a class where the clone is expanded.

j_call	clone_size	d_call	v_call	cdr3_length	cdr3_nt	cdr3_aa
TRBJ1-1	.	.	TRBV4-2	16	TGTGCCAGCAGCGCCTCGCCCGGGGTGGAGAACACTGAAGCTTTCTTT	CASSASPGVENTEAFF
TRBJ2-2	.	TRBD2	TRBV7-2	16	TGTGCCAGCAGCTTAGCTAGCGGGAGAGTCACCGGGGAGCTGTTTTTT	CASSLASGRVTGELFF
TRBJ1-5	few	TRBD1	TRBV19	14	TGTGCCAGTATGGGGACAGGGGGCTATCAGCCCCAGCATTTT	CASMGTGGYQPQHF
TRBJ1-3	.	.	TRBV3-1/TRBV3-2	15	TGTGCCAGCAGCTCGAGGGATAAAACTGGAAACACCATATATTTT	CASSSRDKTGNTIYF
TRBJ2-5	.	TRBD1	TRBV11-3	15	TGTGCCAGCAGCTTAGGGCCGGGACAGCAAGAGACCCAGTACTTC	CASSLGPGQQETQYF
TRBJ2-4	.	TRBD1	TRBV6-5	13	TGTGCCAGCGGCGGGACAGGGGAAAACATTCAGTACTTC	CASGGTGENIQYF
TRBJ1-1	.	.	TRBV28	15	TGTGCCAGCAGTTTTTCGGGGGGGCGAGTCCCTGAAGCTTTCTTT	CASSFSGGRVPEAFF
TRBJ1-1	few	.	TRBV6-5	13	TGTGCCAGCAATACAGGGTCTAACACTGAAGCTTTCTTT	CASNTGSNTEAFF
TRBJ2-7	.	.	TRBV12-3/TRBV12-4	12	TGTGCCAGCAGTTTCGAGATCTACGAGCAGTACTTC	CASSFEIYEQYF
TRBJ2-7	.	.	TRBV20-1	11	TGCAGTGCTAGGGACTTCTACGAGCAGTACTTC	CSARDFYEQYF
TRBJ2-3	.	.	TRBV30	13	TGTGCCTGGACCCGAGGGTTGACAGATACGCAGTATTTT	CAWTRGLTDTQYF
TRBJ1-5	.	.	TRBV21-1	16	TGTGCCAGCAGCAAAGGAGGCAGGGGCTGCAATCAGCCCCAGCATTTT	CASSKGGRGCNQPQHF
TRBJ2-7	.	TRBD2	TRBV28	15	TGTGCCAGCAGTACCCCTAGCGGGAGAATCTACGAGCAGTACTTC	CASSTPSGRIYEQYF
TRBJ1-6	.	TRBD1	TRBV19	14	TGTGCCAGTAGCAATCGACAGGGTGATTCACCCCTCCACTTT	CASSNRQGDSPLHF
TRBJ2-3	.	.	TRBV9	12	TGTGCCAGCAGCTTCAACACAGATACGCAGTATTTT	CASSFNTDTQYF
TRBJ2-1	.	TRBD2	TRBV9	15	TGTGCCAGCAGCGGGAGGGGGACTAGCTCCAATGAGCAGTTCTTC	CASSGRGTSSNEQFF
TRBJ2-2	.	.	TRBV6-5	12	TGTGCCAGCAGTTGGGGCGATGGGGAGCTGTTTTTT	CASSWGDGELFF
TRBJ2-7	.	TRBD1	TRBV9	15	TGTGCCAGCAGCCCATGGGACAGGGGATCTCGCGAGCAGTACTTC	CASSPWDRGSREQYF
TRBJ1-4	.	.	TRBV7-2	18	TGTGCCAGCAGCTTATCACGACCTCGGTGGGGCACTAATGAAAAACTGTTTTTT	CASSLSRPRWGTNEKLFF
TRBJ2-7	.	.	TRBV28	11	TGTGCCAGCAGTTCTCGGGAGTTGCAGTACTTC	CASSSRELQYF
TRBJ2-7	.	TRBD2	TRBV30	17	TGTGCCTGGAGTGTCGGGCTAGCGGGAGGACGCGCCTACGAGCAGTACTTC	CAWSVGLAGGRAYEQYF
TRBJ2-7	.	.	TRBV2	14	TGTGCCAGCAGCCGAGAGCTTCGACAGTACGAGCAGTACTTC	CASSRELRQYEQYF
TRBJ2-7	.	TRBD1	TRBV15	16	TGTGCCACCAGCAGAGATCGCAGACAGGGTGCCTACGAGCAGTACTTC	CATSRDRRQGAYEQYF
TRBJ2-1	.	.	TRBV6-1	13	TGTGCCAGCAGTGAAAGTCAGTCCAATGAGCAGTTCTTC	CASSESQSNEQFF
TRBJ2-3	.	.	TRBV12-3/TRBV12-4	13	TGTGCCAGCGGCCGACAGAGCACAGATACGCAGTATTTT	CASGRQSTDTQYF
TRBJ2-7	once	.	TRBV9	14	TGTGCCAGCAGCGTAGTGAACAAATCCTACGAGCAGTACTTC	CASSVVNKSYEQYF
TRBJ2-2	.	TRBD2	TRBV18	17	TGTGCCAGCTCACCCTACCTTACGGGGGGTAACACCGGGGAGCTGTTTTTT	CASSPYLTGGNTGELFF
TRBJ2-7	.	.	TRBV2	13	TGTGCCACCCGGGACACCAGCTCCTACGAGCAGTACTTC	CATRDTSSYEQYF
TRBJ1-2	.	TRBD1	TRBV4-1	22	TGCGCCAGCAGCCAACCCCGTATTAATTTTGGGGGACAGAATTCTTTTAACTATGGCTACACCTTC	CASSQPRINFGGQNSFNYGYTF
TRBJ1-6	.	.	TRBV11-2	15	TGTGCCAGCAGGCCGACGTTGGGGCCTAATTCACCCCTCCACTTT	CASRPTLGPNSPLHF
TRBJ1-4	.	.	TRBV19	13	TGTGCCAGCTCCGTCCGAACTAATGAAAAACTGTTTTTT	CASSVRTNEKLFF
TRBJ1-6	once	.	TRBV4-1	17	TGCGCCAGCAGCCAAGATGGTAGCCTGGCAGGGTTTTCACCCCTCCACTTT	CASSQDGSLAGFSPLHF
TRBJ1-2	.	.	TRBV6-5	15	TGTGCCAGCAGTTACTCGGTAGAGAGTAACTATGGCTACACCTTC	CASSYSVESNYGYTF
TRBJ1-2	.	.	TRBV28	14	TGTGCCAGCACCCCCGCGTGGCGGGGGCGAGGCTACACCTTC	CASTPAWRGRGYTF
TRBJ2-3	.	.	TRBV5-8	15	TGTGCCAGCAGCTTGGACAGGGCCGGGACAGATACGCAGTATTTT	CASSLDRAGTDTQYF
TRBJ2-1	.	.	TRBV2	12	TGTGCCAGCAGTCCTTTCCAATTCGGGCAGTTCTTC	CASSPFQFGQFF
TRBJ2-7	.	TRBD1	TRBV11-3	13	TGTGCCAGCAGCTTAGGGCCCGACAGGGCAAAGTACTTC	CASSLGPDRAKYF
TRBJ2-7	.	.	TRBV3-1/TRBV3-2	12	TGTGCCAGCAGCCACTTTCCGGGGGAGCAGTACTTC	CASSHFPGEQYF
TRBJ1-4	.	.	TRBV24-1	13	TGTGCCACCAGTGATTTGATTCAGGGAAAACTGTTTTTT	CATSDLIQGKLFF
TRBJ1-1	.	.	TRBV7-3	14	TGTGCCAGCAGCTCCCTAGGGGGGAACACTGAAGCTTTCTTT	CASSSLGGNTEAFF
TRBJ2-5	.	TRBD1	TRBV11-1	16	TGTGCCAGCAGCCCCGACGGGGGACAGGGGAGGGAGACCCAGTACTTC	CASSPDGGQGRETQYF
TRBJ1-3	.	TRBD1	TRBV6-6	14	TGTGCCAGCATTTACAGGGGCGACGGAAACACCATATATTTT	CASIYRGDGNTIYF
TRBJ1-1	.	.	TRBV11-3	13	TGTGCCAGCAGCTTAGAGGAGGACACTGAAGCTTTCTTT	CASSLEEDTEAFF
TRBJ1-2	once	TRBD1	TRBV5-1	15	TGCGCCAGCAGCTTGGTGGGACAGGGAACCTATGGCTACACCTTC	CASSLVGQGTYGYTF
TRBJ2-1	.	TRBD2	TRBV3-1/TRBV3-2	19	TGTGCCAGCAGCCCCGGGACTAGCGGGAGTCAGAGCTCCTACAATGAGCAGTTCTTC	CASSPGTSGSQSSYNEQFF
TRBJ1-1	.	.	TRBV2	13	TGTGCCAGCAGTTTCGACAGGAACACTGAAGCTTTCTTT	CASSFDRNTEAFF
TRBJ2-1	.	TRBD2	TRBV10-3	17	TGTGCCATCAGCGCTAGCGGGCTTTCGAGCTCCTACAATGAGCAGTTCTTC	CAISASGLSSSYNEQFF
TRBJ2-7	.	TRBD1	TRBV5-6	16	TGTGCCAGCAGCTTGGGTATGGGACAGGGATGGTACGAGCAGTACTTC	CASSLGMGQGWYEQYF